The entry below describes one T cell receptor (beta chain). Its antigen is not identified. The PCR employed 60 Vbeta primers together with 13 Jbeta primers. Sequenced by immunoSEQ multiplex PCR; TCRdb stores in-frame clones only, minus some. Its table lists 150,000 to 200,000 clones. The data derive from a study of cytomegalovirus exposure and HLA in healthy donors. Germline values: CDR1 SGHNT, CDR2 YENEEA. Trimming removed 3 bases from V and 0 bases from J, with 9 bases in between. There are 14 residues in the CDR3. Regarding the study as a whole: Listed as cytomegalovirus-associated were about 160 TCR beta chains.

The TCR was taken from a young man in good health and CMV-seronegative. The gene calls are TRBV11-3 and TRBJ2-7, with D possibly being TRBD2 (6 bases). Sample: PBMCs. CDR3 sequence (DNA): TGTGCCAGCAGCTTGTGGGGGGACTCCTACGAGCAGTACTTC. Protein sequence: CASSLWGDSYEQYF.